This TCR beta chain was captured by sequencing in a study of response to subunit inactivated influenza vaccine. The CDR3 sequence is 14 residues long. V was cut by 6 bases and J by 0 bases, with 11 bases left in between. The germline CDR1 and CDR2 sequences are SGHTA and FQGNSA. TCRdb reprocessed the RT-PCR reads via MiXCR and lists one record per CDR3 protein. Of 500,000 to 700,000 distinct CDR3 sequences listed, approximately 20% are singletons. This same sample was also part of a study on T cells expressing NK-cell markers. According to that study: TCR beta libraries carry UMIs added by 5'RACE template switching. HCMV seropositivity characterized seven of the eight sequenced donors, and seronegativity one. Leadership of the CD3+CD56-NKG2C+ fraction also belonged to these clonotypes in four donors.

J is TRBJ1-1 and V is TRBV7-2, with D perhaps matching TRBD1 (6 bases). The TCR originated in a man aged 50 to 59 who received an inactivated influenza vaccine. Material: CD4+ T cells sorted from PBMCs, obtained roughly 13 days after vaccination. The CDR3 spells CASRIDRLNTEAFF. Written as DNA, the CDR3 is TGTGCCAGCAGGATAGACAGGTTGAACACTGAAGCTTTCTTT.